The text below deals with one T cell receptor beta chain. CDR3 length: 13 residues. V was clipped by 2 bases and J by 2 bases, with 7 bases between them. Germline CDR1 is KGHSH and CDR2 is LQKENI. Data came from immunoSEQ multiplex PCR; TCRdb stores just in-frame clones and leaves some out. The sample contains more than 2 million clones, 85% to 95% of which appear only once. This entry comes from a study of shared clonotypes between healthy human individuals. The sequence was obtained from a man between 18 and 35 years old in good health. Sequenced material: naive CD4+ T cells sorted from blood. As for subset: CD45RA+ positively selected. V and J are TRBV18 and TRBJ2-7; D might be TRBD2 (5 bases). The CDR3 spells CASSPEGTYEQYF. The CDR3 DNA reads TGTGCCAGCTCACCAGAGGGTACCTACGAGCAGTACTTC.